This TCR beta chain was captured in a study of T cells in Graves' hyperthyroidism and ophthalmopathy. This clonotype was detected only a few times. What it recognizes is unknown. RNA transcripts gave rise to amplified TCR beta CDR3 regions. First-round RT-PCR of the TCR CDR3 relied on the HTBI primer set. TCRdb reprocessed the multiplex PCR reads with MiXCR, giving one entry per CDR3 protein. The sample shows under 500,000 distinct CDR3 sequences, more than 13% of them seen only once. Study-wide results and limits: Appearing also in blood were most of the thyroid clonotypes expanded above 0.001.

V was pared by 7 bases and J by 5 bases, with 11 bases between. The CDR3 runs to 12 residues. In germline, CDR1 is LGHNA, CDR2 YNFKEQ. The rearrangement links TRBV4-2 to TRBJ2-5, with D unclear. Sequencing was performed on blood. This receptor was obtained from a man aged 45 to 65 with Graves' ophthalmopathy. DNA of the CDR3: TGTGCCAGCAAAGGGTTAATGGAGACCCAGTACTTC. Protein: CASKGLMETQYF.